Below are 32 T cell receptor beta chains sequenced from a single sample in a study of cytomegalovirus exposure and HLA in healthy donors. The study ran its PCR with 60 Vbeta and 13 Jbeta primers. Produced via immunoSEQ multiplex PCR; TCRdb's table is partial and in-frame only. Altogether about 130,000 clones are present, about 77% being singletons, with the ten largest covering more than 0.95%. The specimen was PBMCs. These TCRs come from a man aged 45-60 years in good health and CMV-seronegative.

This clone appeared once. The J gene is TRBJ2-5, the V gene TRBV28, with TRBD2 as a possible D gene (5 bases). The germline CDR1 and CDR2 sequences are MDHEN and SYDVKM. This CDR3 is built from 13 residues. V lost 5 bases to trimming and J lost 5 bases, with 12 bases between them. CDR3 nucleotides: TGTGCCAGCAGTATCGGGGATCGCGAGACCCAGTACTTC. This translates into CASSIGDRETQYF.

This clone was seen a handful of times. The J gene is TRBJ2-1, the V gene TRBV6-5; TRBD2 matches 7 bases. This CDR3 spans 12 amino acids. Germline CDR1 is MNHEY and CDR2 is SVGAGI. Unmatched junction bases numbered 11, after V lost 7 bases and J lost 14 bases. The CDR3 sequence: CASNSPGTTEFF. CDR3 sequence (DNA): TGTGCCAGCAACTCCCCAGGGACTACGGAGTTCTTC.

This clone was observed a few times. The J gene is TRBJ1-1, the V gene TRBV7-2; D is perhaps TRBD1 (5 bases). CDR1 SGHTA and CDR2 FQGNSA come from the germline V gene. V shed 1 base and J shed 3 bases, with 15 bases lying between them. This CDR3 is built from 16 residues. The CDR3 region is CASSLGSGYGDTEAFF. In DNA, the CDR3 is TGTGCCAGCAGCTTAGGTTCAGGGTACGGTGACACTGAAGCTTTCTTT. The variable domain in full, completed from reference TRBV7-2 and TRBJ1-1, reads GAGVSQSPSNKVTEKGKDVELRCDPISGHTALYWYRQSLGQGLEFLIYFQGNSAPDKSGLPSDRFSAERTGGSVSTLTIQRTQQEDSAVYLCASSLGSGYGDTEAFFGQGTRLTVV.

This rearrangement joins TRBV5-4 to TRBJ2-6; D is possibly TRBD2 (5 bases). This CDR3 comprises 15 residues. Trimming took off 0 bases at V and 3 bases at J, with 7 bases between the two ends. The V gene's germline CDR1 is SGHNT and CDR2 YYREEE (reference sequence). In nucleotides, the CDR3 is TGTGCCAGCAGCTTGGTGGGGAGTGGGGCCAACGTCCTGACTTTC. This translates into CASSLVGSGANVLTF.

The gene calls are TRBV5-7 and TRBJ2-1; the match to TRBD2 covers 12 bases. TRBV5-7 is an open reading frame, and its role is uncertain. V was clipped by 1 base and J by 7 bases; unmatched bases: 0. The CDR3 is made up of 14 amino acids. The CDR3 sequence: CASSLTSGRNEQFF. The CDR3 bases are TGTGCCAGCAGCTTGACTAGCGGGAGGAATGAGCAGTTCTTC.

V and J are TRBV11-2 and TRBJ2-7; the D gene is possibly TRBD1 (6 bases). Germline V gene data show CDR1 as SGHAT and CDR2 as FQNNGV. With 1 base removed from V and 0 bases from J, the gap between germline ends came to 10 bases. The CDR3 has 15 residues. CDR3 sequence reads: CASSLGGGHSYEQYF. The CDR3 DNA reads as TGTGCCAGCAGCTTAGGAGGGGGTCACTCCTACGAGCAGTACTTC.

The V and J genes are TRBV5-1 and TRBJ2-5, with D possibly matching TRBD2 (5 bases). Deletions cut 0 bases from V and 5 bases from J, with 11 bases between. Per the germline V gene, CDR1 is SGHRS and CDR2 is YFSETQ. CDR3 length: 14 residues. The CDR3 is CASSLGLAGETQYF. The DNA for the CDR3 is TGCGCCAGCAGCTTGGGTCTAGCCGGCGAGACCCAGTACTTC.

The V gene is TRBV19, the J gene TRBJ2-2; D is possibly TRBD1 (5 bases). The germline V gene has CDR1 LNHDA and CDR2 SQIVND (reference sequence). Trimming pared 4 bases from V and 0 bases from J, leaving 12 bases between. This CDR3 has 16 residues. CDR3 sequence: CASSNGAQANTGELFF. In DNA form, the CDR3 reads TGTGCCAGTAGTAATGGGGCACAAGCGAACACCGGGGAGCTGTTTTTT.

This clone showed up just a few times. This sequence joins TRBV2 and TRBJ1-1; 7 nucleotides match TRBD1. This CDR3 is 14 amino acids long. V was pared by 6 bases and J by 0 bases, with 4 bases of the junction left unmatched. Germline CDR1 is SNHLY and CDR2 is FYNNEI. The CDR3 region is CASSQQGMNTEAFF. DNA for the CDR3: TGTGCCAGCAGCCAACAGGGGATGAACACTGAAGCTTTCTTT.

V usage is TRBV27 and J usage is TRBJ2-7, with D tentatively TRBD2 (6 bases). The CDR3 spans 13 residues. V dropped 8 bases and J dropped 4 bases, with 15 bases sitting between them. Germline V gives CDR1 MNHEY, CDR2 SMNVEV (reference sequence). The CDR3 DNA reads as TGTGCCAGCTCTCGGGGGATAGAGTACGAGCAGTACTTC. Protein: CASSRGIEYEQYF.

By proportion, this clone is medium-sized. The chain is built from TRBV5-5 and TRBJ1-1; TRBD1 might be the D (6 bases). The CDR3 sequence is 14 residues long. Germline assignment: CDR1 SGHKS and CDR2 YYEKEE (reference sequence). V lost 4 bases to trimming and J lost 0 bases, with 10 bases between them. The CDR3 nucleotides read TGTGCCAGCAGCCCGACAGGAATGAACACTGAAGCTTTCTTT. Protein sequence: CASSPTGMNTEAFF.

The chain uses TRBV6-8 and TRBJ2-1, with TRBD2 as a possible D gene (6 bases). Between the trimmed V and J ends, which lost 8 bases and 3 bases, there was a span of 17 bases. This CDR3 is built from 15 residues. In germline, CDR1 is MNHGY, CDR2 SAAAGT. The CDR3 nucleotides read TGTGCCAGCCCTGATTCGCGGGGATACTACAATGAGCAGTTCTTC. Translation: CASPDSRGYYNEQFF.

The CDR3 here is CASSQLGDRTYEQYF. DNA for the CDR3: TGCGCCAGCAGCCAACTCGGGGACAGGACCTACGAGCAGTACTTC. This chain connects TRBV4-1 to TRBJ2-7; TRBD1 aligns across 8 bases. The CDR3 covers 15 residues. The V gene end was trimmed by 2 bases and the J gene end by 2 bases; junction bases not matched to a gene: 5. CDR1 is MGHRA, CDR2 YSYEKL, per germline.

This clone was counted between two and nine times. V is TRBV30 and J is TRBJ2-1; D may be TRBD1 (6 bases). Germline V lookup: CDR1 GTSNPN, CDR2 SVGIG (reference sequence). V was trimmed by 3 bases and J by 5 bases, leaving 14 bases between them. CDR3 length: 14 amino acids. The CDR3 nucleotides are TGTGCCTGGAGCTTAGGACAGTTAAACAATGAGCAGTTCTTC. Translating gives CAWSLGQLNNEQFF.

This rearrangement joins TRBV5-4 to TRBJ2-1, with D perhaps matching TRBD2 (6 bases). Trimming stripped 0 bases from V and 7 bases from J, with 20 bases between. Germline CDR1 and CDR2: SGHNT and YYREEE (reference sequence). The CDR3 spans 17 residues. CDR3 DNA: TGTGCCAGCAGCTTGGCCGGGGCTTTAGCGGTGGGGAATGAGCAGTTCTTC. Its protein is CASSLAGALAVGNEQFF.

The genes are TRBV10-3 and TRBJ2-3; 10 bases match TRBD2. Germline-derived CDR1 and CDR2 are ENHRY and SYGVKD. The J segment lost 3 bases and the V segment lost 10 bases, leaving 4 bases of the junction unmatched. The CDR3 is made up of 13 amino acids. CDR3 DNA sequence: TGTGCCACCCTAGCGGGAGCAACAGATACGCAGTATTTT. This codes for CATLAGATDTQYF.

The chain carries TRBV7-9 and TRBJ1-4, with TRBD1 identical over 7 bases. J was trimmed by 9 bases and V by 1 base; bases with no gene match: 2. Germline V gene lookup returns CDR1 SEHNR and CDR2 FQNEAQ (reference sequence). This CDR3 is 13 amino acids long. The DNA for the CDR3 is TGTGCCAGCAGCTTAGGACAGGGACAAAAACTGTTTTTT. Translation: CASSLGQGQKLFF.

The CDR3 spells CASSLPQAYEQYF. CDR3 in DNA: TGCGCCAGCAGCTTGCCCCAGGCCTACGAGCAGTACTTC. The gene calls are TRBV5-1 and TRBJ2-7; no reliable D call. The CDR3 contains 13 residues. Trimming took 1 base from V and 2 from J, leaving 7 bases between them. The V gene's germline CDR1 is SGHRS and CDR2 YFSETQ.

The rearrangement links TRBV7-8 to TRBJ2-7, with D possibly TRBD2 on 5 matching bases. The CDR3 is 15 residues long. Germline V gene sequence: CDR1 SGHVS, CDR2 FQNEAQ. The V end was cut by 1 base, the J end by 3 bases, with 13 bases between. The CDR3 sequence is CASSLDSAGNYEQYF. CDR3 nucleotide sequence: TGTGCCAGCAGCTTAGATTCGGCCGGGAACTACGAGCAGTACTTC.

This sequence joins TRBV27 and TRBJ1-2; no definite D call. Trimming stripped 2 bases from V and 6 bases from J, with 10 bases between. CDR1 and CDR2 from the germline V gene are MNHEY and SMNVEV (reference sequence). The CDR3 is made up of 13 amino acids. The CDR3 coding sequence is TGTGCCAGCAGTTTAAGAGGGCCCAATGGCTACACCTTC. Translated, it gives CASSLRGPNGYTF.

This clone was picked up a small number of times. The V call is TRBV7-6, the J call TRBJ2-3, with 13 nucleotides matching TRBD2. J lost 10 bases, V lost 5 bases, and 12 bases had no gene match. The CDR3 has 16 amino acids. Per germline, CDR1 SGHVS and CDR2 FNYEAQ. The DNA for the CDR3 is TGTGCCAGCAGCCCGACCGGGACTAGCGGGAAGAGGGCGCAGTATTTT. Encoded protein: CASSPTGTSGKRAQYF.

This clone was counted a few times. V is TRBV27 and J is TRBJ1-5, with D hard to call. The CDR3 has 16 residues. The ends were cut back, 0 bases at V and 3 bases at J, with 12 bases in the middle. From germline, CDR1 is MNHEY and CDR2 SMNVEV (reference sequence). The CDR3 here is CASSLSGAVDNQPQHF. CDR3 nucleotides: TGTGCCAGCAGTTTATCTGGTGCAGTTGACAATCAGCCCCAGCATTTT.

The gene calls are TRBV6-6 and TRBJ2-7; tentative D call: TRBD1 (5 bases). The CDR3 loop spans 14 amino acids. Deletions cut 5 bases from V and 3 bases from J, with 14 bases between. Germline V gives CDR1 MNHNY, CDR2 SVGAGI (reference sequence). The CDR3 nucleotides read TGTGCCAGCAGTGCCCGACAGACCAACTACGAGCAGTACTTC. It yields the protein CASSARQTNYEQYF.

V is TRBV5-1 and J is TRBJ1-2, with D maybe TRBD1 (6 bases). The germline V and J ends were trimmed by 4 bases and 8 bases, with 24 bases remaining between them. The CDR3 spans 16 residues. From germline, CDR1 is SGHRS and CDR2 YFSETQ. The CDR3 DNA is TGCGCCAGCAGCGCCGGACCACAGGGCTGGGTTGACGGCTACACCTTC. Its translation is CASSAGPQGWVDGYTF.

V usage is TRBV18 and J usage is TRBJ2-7; TRBD1 matches 8 bases. The J segment lost 5 bases and the V segment lost 2 bases, leaving 5 bases of the junction unmatched. This CDR3 is 14 amino acids long. CDR1 and CDR2 (germline): KGHSH, LQKENI. The CDR3 sequence is CASSPLGQENEQYF. The DNA of the CDR3 is TGTGCCAGCTCACCATTGGGACAGGAAAACGAGCAGTACTTC.

The chain recombines TRBV18 with TRBJ2-3, with D tentatively TRBD2 (5 bases). Germline CDR1 KGHSH, CDR2 LQKENI. Trimming took off 3 bases at V and 4 bases at J, with 11 bases between the two ends. The CDR3 sequence is 14 residues long. CDR3 amino acids: CASSPAPGSDTQYF. CDR3 in DNA: TGTGCCAGCTCACCCGCTCCGGGGTCAGATACGCAGTATTTT.

The chain uses TRBV6-5 and TRBJ2-5; 8 bases are shared with TRBD2. The CDR3 is made up of 15 amino acids. The trim removed 6 bases at V and 2 bases at J, leaving 8 bases unmatched. Germline-derived CDR1 and CDR2 are MNHEY and SVGAGI. The CDR3 DNA reads as TGTGCCAGCAGCCCCGGGGGGGGGCGTCAAGAGACCCAGTACTTC. Translating gives CASSPGGGRQETQYF.

The V gene is TRBV10-2, the J gene TRBJ2-7; TRBD2 aligns across 8 bases. Germline values: CDR1 WSHSY, CDR2 SAAADI. CDR3 size: 16 residues. Trimming removed 3 bases from V and 2 bases from J; junction bases left unmatched: 9. The CDR3 region is CASSESQLAETYEQYF. CDR3 nucleotides: TGCGCCAGCAGTGAAAGTCAACTAGCGGAGACCTACGAGCAGTACTTC.

The chain is built from TRBV28 and TRBJ2-1, with TRBD2 identical over 9 bases. The CDR3 sequence is 16 residues long. The V and J ends lost 3 bases and 7 bases, in that order; junction bases with no gene match: 10. Germline-derived CDR1 and CDR2 are MDHEN and SYDVKM. CDR3: CASSFSGSKVMNEQFF. DNA of the CDR3: TGTGCCAGCAGTTTTAGCGGGAGTAAGGTCATGAATGAGCAGTTCTTC. The whole variable domain, filled in from reference TRBV28 and TRBJ2-1, reads DVKVTQSSRYLVKRTGEKVFLECVQDMDHENMFWYRQDPGLGLRLIYFSYDVKMKEKGDIPEGYSVSREKKERFSLILESASTNQTSMYLCASSFSGSKVMNEQFFGPGTRLTVL.

V usage is TRBV18 and J usage is TRBJ2-7; 7 bases fit TRBD1. Germline CDR1 KGHSH, CDR2 LQKENI. CDR3 length equals 15 residues. V shed 0 bases, J shed 3 bases, and the junction held 5 bases outside the gene matches. CDR3 in amino acids: CASSPPIRQGYEQYF. The DNA of the CDR3 is TGTGCCAGCTCACCACCCATAAGACAGGGCTACGAGCAGTACTTC.

The genes are TRBV28 and TRBJ2-7; possibly TRBD2 for D (6 bases). The CDR3 is 15 residues long. Trimming shortened V by 3 bases and J by 2 bases, and 14 bases separated the two germline ends. Germline values: CDR1 MDHEN, CDR2 SYDVKM. CDR3 bases: TGTGCCAGCAGTTTTTCCGGGAGAGGGACCTACGAGCAGTACTTC. This encodes CASSFSGRGTYEQYF.

This chain links TRBV2 with TRBJ1-4; no reliable D call. V was cut by 7 bases and J by 0 bases, with 9 bases left in between. CDR1 is SNHLY and CDR2 is FYNNEI in the germline V gene. The CDR3 length is 14 residues. CDR3: CASTLAATNEKLFF. The CDR3 DNA reads as TGTGCCAGCACCCTAGCTGCAACTAATGAAAAACTGTTTTTT. The full variable domain, with the rest looked up from reference TRBV2 and TRBJ1-4, is EPEVTQTPSHQVTQMGQEVILRCVPISNHLYFYWYRQILGQKVEFLVSFYNNEISEKSEIFDDQFSVERPDGSNFTLKIRSTKLEDSAMYFCASTLAATNEKLFFGSGTQLSVL.